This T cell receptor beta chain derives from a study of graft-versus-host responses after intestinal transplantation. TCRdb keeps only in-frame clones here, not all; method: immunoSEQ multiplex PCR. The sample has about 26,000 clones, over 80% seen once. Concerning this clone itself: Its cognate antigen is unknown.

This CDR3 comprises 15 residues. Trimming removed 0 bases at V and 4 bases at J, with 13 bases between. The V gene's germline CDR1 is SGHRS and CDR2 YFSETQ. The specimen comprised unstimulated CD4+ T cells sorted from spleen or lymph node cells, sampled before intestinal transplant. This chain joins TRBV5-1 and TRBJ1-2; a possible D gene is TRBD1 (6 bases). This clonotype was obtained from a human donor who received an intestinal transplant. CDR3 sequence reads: CASSLGGRGFYGYTF. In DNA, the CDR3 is TGCGCCAGCAGCTTGGGTGGCAGGGGATTCTATGGCTACACCTTC.